Detailed here is one T cell receptor beta chain. Its antigen is still unknown. Time point here: newly diagnosed GD, antithyroid drugs for less than 3 months. Researchers made the TCR library from RNA that was extracted from PBMCs. Sequencing libraries for TCR beta were prepared with iRepertoire HTBI primers and Arm-PCR of CDR3 regions. From the multiplex PCR reads, TCRdb called clonotypes with MiXCR, one entry per CDR3 protein. The sample gives roughly 350,000 distinct CDR3 sequences, 16% of which show up once; 30% is in the top ten. The sample originates from a study of regulatory T cells in long-lasting Graves disease. General study results and limits: Favored usage of TRBV28, TRBJ1-2 and TRBJ2-5 was recorded in persistent disease.

CDR3 size: 15 residues. Germline CDR1 MDHEN, CDR2 SYDVKM. V was clipped by 6 bases and J by 5 bases, with 17 bases between them. This sample also belongs to another study, concerning T cells in Graves' hyperthyroidism and ophthalmopathy. As that study records: On the basis of clinical symptoms, serum thyroxine and TRAb, thyroid ultrasound and orbital computed tomography, diagnoses were made.

The sample consisted of peripheral blood mononuclear cells (PBMCs), taken at new diagnosis, from a patient treated with antithyroid drugs. The clonotype comes from a man aged 35-49 years with Graves disease. The chain links TRBV28 to TRBJ1-5; D perhaps matches TRBD1 (6 bases). The CDR3 DNA reads TGTGCCAGCAGCCACAGGGCCCCAGGGGATCAGCCCCAGCATTTT. Its protein is CASSHRAPGDQPQHF.